Presented here are 3 T cell receptor beta chains from one specimen sequenced in a study of blood T cell repertoires in COVID-19. Measured with immunoSEQ multiplex PCR; TCRdb has only the in-frame clones, and not every one. The table includes roughly 200,000 clones, roughly 86% detected once. The sequencing input was PBMCs or T cells enriched from blood (not recorded which). These receptors were taken from a woman aged 30 to 39 with acute COVID-19.

The chain employs TRBV4-1 and TRBJ2-7; D is uncertain. With 1 base removed from V and 1 base from J, the gap between germline ends came to 14 bases. The CDR3 loop spans 16 amino acids. CDR1 is MGHRA, CDR2 YSYEKL, per germline. CDR3 nucleotides: TGCGCCAGCAGCCAAGTTGCTTTGGCAGATTCCTACGAGCAGTACTTC. This translates into CASSQVALADSYEQYF.

This clone showed up just once. This rearrangement joins TRBV7-2 to TRBJ1-4, with D maybe TRBD1 (5 bases). In germline, CDR1 is SGHTA, CDR2 FQGNSA. Trimming removed 0 bases at V and 4 bases at J, with 9 bases between. This CDR3 comprises 15 residues. The CDR3 protein is CASSLARQINEKLFF. For the CDR3, the DNA is TGTGCCAGCAGCTTAGCCAGACAGATTAATGAAAAACTGTTTTTT.

The genes are TRBV9 and TRBJ1-4; the D gene is possibly TRBD1 (5 bases). This CDR3 contains 15 residues. From germline, CDR1 is SGDLS and CDR2 YYNGEE. V dropped 4 bases and J dropped 8 bases, with 18 bases sitting between them. The CDR3 region is CASSPRGGTGEKLFF. In DNA, the CDR3 is TGTGCCAGCAGCCCCCGGGGGGGAACGGGGGAAAAACTGTTTTTT.